The 16 T cell receptor beta chains listed next were all sequenced from one sample in a study of early T cells in non-severe SARS-CoV-2 infection. TCRdb processed the 5' RACE reads anew with MiXCR; each CDR3 protein has one entry. The data contain about 83,000 distinct CDR3 sequences, about 12% of them singletons. Sequencing input: whole blood. All receptors come from an adult who was a healthcare worker with PCR-confirmed SARS-CoV-2 infection or an uninfected control (not recorded which).

This clonotype was observed at least ten times. At one end the junction does not follow the germline gene, possibly because of a read error. The chain links TRBV7-7 to TRBJ2-7; D possibly corresponds to TRBD1 (5 bases). Germline V gene data show CDR1 as SSHAT and CDR2 as FNYEAQ (reference sequence). The CDR3 runs 13 residues. The CDR3 loop is CASSLGAGHEQYF. The CDR3 DNA reads as TGTGCTAGCAGCTTAGGGGCAGGGCACGAGCAGTACTTC.

The chain links TRBV12-3 or TRBV12-4 to TRBJ2-1, with a tentative D call TRBD2 (6 bases). This CDR3 has 13 amino acids. V was shortened by 3 bases and J by 6 bases, with 9 bases between the two germline ends. DNA for the CDR3: TGTGCCAGCAGTTTCGGGACTCTCAATGAGCAGTTCTTC. Translated, it gives CASSFGTLNEQFF.

V gene TRBV7-2 combines with J gene TRBJ2-5; the match to TRBD1 covers 7 bases. The CDR3 sequence is 15 residues long. Germline trimming cut 5 bases from V and 4 bases from J; bases unmatched to any gene: 10. Germline V gene sequence: CDR1 SGHTA, CDR2 FQGNSA. The CDR3: CASSTDRVAGETQYF. The CDR3 nucleotides are TGTGCCAGCAGCACAGACAGGGTTGCTGGAGAGACCCAGTACTTC.

This chain uses TRBV11-2 with TRBJ1-2; 10 bases match TRBD1. The germline CDR1 and CDR2 sequences are SGHAT and FQNNGV. This CDR3 comprises 18 residues. The V and J ends lost 4 bases and 4 bases, in that order; junction bases with no gene match: 15. The CDR3 DNA follows: TGTGCCAGCAGCTCCGTCAGACAGGGGGCGAAATTAGGCTATGGCTACACCTTC. Translation: CASSSVRQGAKLGYGYTF.

V gene TRBV6-6 combines with J gene TRBJ2-7; D call uncertain. With 3 bases removed from V and 2 bases from J, the gap between germline ends came to 5 bases. Germline CDR1 MNHNY, CDR2 SVGAGI (reference sequence). The CDR3 is made up of 12 amino acids. The CDR3 here is CASSYGPYEQYF. Written as DNA, the CDR3 is TGTGCCAGCAGTTATGGCCCCTACGAGCAGTACTTC.

The chain employs TRBV20-1 and TRBJ2-7; the D call may be TRBD1 or TRBD2 (5 bases each). There are 14 residues in the CDR3. V gave up 5 bases and J gave up 2 bases, with 16 bases separating them. Per the germline V gene, CDR1 is DFQATT and CDR2 is SNEGSKA (reference sequence). CDR3 nucleotides: TGCAGTGCTCTCCCCGGGACGGGTACCTACGAGCAGTACTTC. Encoded protein: CSALPGTGTYEQYF.

This clonotype has only a few counts. The rearrangement joins TRBV24-1 to TRBJ2-7; D perhaps matches TRBD2 (5 bases). CDR1 is KGHDR, CDR2 SFDVKD, per germline. The V end lost 4 bases, the J end lost 3 bases, and 12 bases lay between the germline ends. There are 14 residues in the CDR3. The CDR3 nucleotides are TGTGCCACCAGTGACGCGGGCCCGGACTACGAGCAGTACTTC. Translating it yields CATSDAGPDYEQYF.

Comment on this clonotype: One base away lies a much larger clone, so this may be a sequencing read error. The missing conserved phenylalanine or tryptophan at the end of this CDR3 makes a read error likely. This chain links TRBV19 with TRBJ2-1; 7 bases are shared with TRBD2. V shed 1 base, J shed 1 base, and the junction held 1 base outside the gene matches. The germline CDR1 and CDR2 sequences are LNHDA and SQIVND (reference sequence). This CDR3 region has 15 residues. The CDR3 coding sequence is TGTGCCAGTAGTATAGGCGGGAGATCCTACAATGAGCAGTTCATC. Encoded protein: CASSIGGRSYNEQFI.

This clonotype was observed a handful of times. This rearrangement joins TRBV20-1 to TRBJ2-5; D is unresolved. Deletions cut 5 bases from V and 3 bases from J, with 13 bases between. Germline lookup yields CDR1 DFQATT and CDR2 SNEGSKA (reference sequence). The CDR3 is 13 residues long. The DNA of the CDR3 is TGCAGTGCTCGGCGGCAGGTAGAAGAGACCCAGTACTTC. It specifies CSARRQVEETQYF.

This rearrangement joins TRBV5-1 to TRBJ2-7, with 9 bases matching TRBD1. Trimming cost V 0 bases and J 1 base; bases outside gene matches: 5. CDR3 length equals 16 residues. CDR1 SGHRS and CDR2 YFSETQ come from the germline V gene. CDR3 sequence reads: CASSLETGTGSYEQYF. In nucleotides, the CDR3 is TGCGCCAGCAGCTTGGAGACCGGGACAGGGTCCTACGAGCAGTACTTC.

In this sample, this clonotype turned up a few times. The V and J genes are TRBV20-1 and TRBJ1-5; no definite D call. V was clipped by 2 bases and J by 10 bases, with 15 bases between them. CDR1 is DFQATT and CDR2 is SNEGSKA in the germline V gene (reference sequence). This CDR3 has 13 residues. The CDR3 protein is CSARTGWSPPQHF. The DNA of the CDR3 is TGCAGTGCTAGAACGGGATGGTCACCTCCCCAGCATTTT.

V gene TRBV12-3 or TRBV12-4 combines with J gene TRBJ1-5; D is undetermined. V lost 6 bases and J lost 7, with 10 bases in between. CDR3 length equals 12 residues. CDR3 bases: TGTGCCAGCAGCCACCGTGGGCAGCCCCAGCATTTT. It translates to CASSHRGQPQHF.

There are a few counts of this clonotype. The chain is built from TRBV24-1 and TRBJ2-3; 9 bases fit TRBD1. The CDR3 has 15 amino acids. V dropped 4 bases and J dropped 2; count of bases not matched to a gene: 3. Per the germline V gene, CDR1 is KGHDR and CDR2 is SFDVKD. The CDR3 loop reads CATSERTGDTDTQYF. DNA for the CDR3: TGTGCCACCAGTGAACGGACAGGGGACACAGATACGCAGTATTTT.

CDR3 sequence: CASSLNRGETQYF. The CDR3, as DNA: TGTGCCAGCAGCTTAAACAGGGGTGAGACCCAGTACTTC. The chain recombines TRBV7-3 with TRBJ2-5, with 7 bases fitting TRBD1. Germline CDR1 is SGHTA and CDR2 is FQGTGA. The CDR3 has 13 residues. V was clipped by 1 base and J by 5 bases; unmatched bases: 1.

This chain connects TRBV11-2 to TRBJ2-7; no clear D gene. The length of the CDR3 is 13 residues. Deletions cut 1 base from V and 2 bases from J, with 6 bases between. Germline CDR1 SGHAT, CDR2 FQNNGV. The CDR3 loop is CASSLGITYEQYF. In DNA form, the CDR3 reads TGTGCCAGCAGCTTAGGGATTACCTACGAGCAGTACTTC.

This clonotype has ten or more counts. The CDR3 DNA reads TGTGCCAGCAGCTTATCAGGGGGGTTGGACGAGCAGTACTTC. Its translation is CASSLSGGLDEQYF. The chain couples TRBV7-2 to TRBJ2-7; D might be TRBD1 (7 bases). The CDR3 covers 14 residues. Trimming stripped 2 bases from V and 5 bases from J, with 13 bases between. Per germline, CDR1 SGHTA and CDR2 FQGNSA.